This T cell receptor beta chain is from a study of T-cell memory formation after mild COVID-19. On the study more broadly: TCR clusters were mostly confined to one donor each. Overall study findings and caveats: Mainly CM and EM harbored the contracting CD4+ clones; mainly EMRA harbored the CD8+ ones.

TCRdb used MiXCR to reprocess the 5' RACE reads, holding one entry per CDR3 protein. This table holds about 190,000 distinct CDR3 sequences, 25% to 35% found once. This clonotype was found a few times. Antigen specificity is unknown. V lost 7 bases, J lost 0 bases, and 12 bases lay in between. This CDR3 region has 15 residues. Sequencing was performed on PBMCs or a T cell subset sorted from them (not recorded which). The TCR sequence derives from an adult woman who had mild COVID-19 (a few samples of this study predate the infection). Cell type and time point are not known. This chain joins TRBV12-3 or TRBV12-4 and TRBJ2-2, with D maybe TRBD2 (6 bases). The CDR3: CASTVTGANTGELFF. The DNA of the CDR3 is TGTGCCAGCACCGTGACGGGGGCGAACACCGGGGAGCTGTTTTTT.